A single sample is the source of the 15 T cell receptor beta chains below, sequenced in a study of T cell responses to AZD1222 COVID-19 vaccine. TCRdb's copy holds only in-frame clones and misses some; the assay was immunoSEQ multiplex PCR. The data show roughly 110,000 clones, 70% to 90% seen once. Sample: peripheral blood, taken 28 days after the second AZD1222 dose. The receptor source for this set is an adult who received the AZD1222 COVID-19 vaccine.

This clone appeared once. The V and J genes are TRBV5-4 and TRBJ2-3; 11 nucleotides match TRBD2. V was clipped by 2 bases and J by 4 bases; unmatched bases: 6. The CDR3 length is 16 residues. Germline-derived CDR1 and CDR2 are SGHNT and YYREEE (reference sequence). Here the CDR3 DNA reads TGTGCCAGCAGCTTTAGCGGGGGGGCCAGCGCAGATACGCAGTATTTT. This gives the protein CASSFSGGASADTQYF.

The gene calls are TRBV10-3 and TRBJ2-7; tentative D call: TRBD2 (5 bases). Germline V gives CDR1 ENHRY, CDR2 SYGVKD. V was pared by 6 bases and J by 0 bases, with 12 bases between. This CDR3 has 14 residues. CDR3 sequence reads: CAISNPAGSYEQYF. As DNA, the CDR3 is TGTGCCATCAGCAACCCCGCGGGCTCCTACGAGCAGTACTTC.

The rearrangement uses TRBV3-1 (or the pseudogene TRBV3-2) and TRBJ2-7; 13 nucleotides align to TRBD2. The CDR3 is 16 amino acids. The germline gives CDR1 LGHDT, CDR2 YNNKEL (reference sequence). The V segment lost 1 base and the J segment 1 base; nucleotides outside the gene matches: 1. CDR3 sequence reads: CASSQGGLAGSYEQYF. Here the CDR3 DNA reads TGTGCCAGCAGCCAAGGGGGACTAGCGGGATCCTACGAGCAGTACTTC.

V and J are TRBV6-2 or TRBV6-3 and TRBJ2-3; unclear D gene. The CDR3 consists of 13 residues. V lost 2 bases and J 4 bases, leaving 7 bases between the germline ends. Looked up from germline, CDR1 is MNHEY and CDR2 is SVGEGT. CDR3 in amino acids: CASSYGNPDTQYF. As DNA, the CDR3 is TGTGCCAGCAGTTACGGTAATCCAGATACGCAGTATTTT.

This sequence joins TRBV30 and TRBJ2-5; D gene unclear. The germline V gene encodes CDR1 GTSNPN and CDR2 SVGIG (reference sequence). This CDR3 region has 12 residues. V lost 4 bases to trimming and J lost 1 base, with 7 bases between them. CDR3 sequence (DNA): TGTGCCTGGAAGGGCCTCCAAGAGACCCAGTACTTC. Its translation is CAWKGLQETQYF.

CDR3 DNA sequence: TGTGCCAGCAGTTTCGACTACACCATATATTTT. Translated, it gives CASSFDYTIYF. The rearrangement links TRBV12-3 or TRBV12-4 to TRBJ1-3; D remains ambiguous. Trimming took 3 bases from V and 8 from J, leaving 5 bases between them. The CDR3 is 11 amino acids.

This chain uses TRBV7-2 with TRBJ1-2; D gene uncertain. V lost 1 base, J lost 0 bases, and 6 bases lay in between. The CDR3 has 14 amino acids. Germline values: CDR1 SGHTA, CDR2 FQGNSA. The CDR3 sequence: CASSLGPANYGYTF. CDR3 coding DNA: TGTGCCAGCAGCTTAGGCCCGGCTAACTATGGCTACACCTTC.

In DNA form, the CDR3 reads TGTGCCAGCACCACGGACAGTGGAAACACCATATATTTT. It is translated as CASTTDSGNTIYF. This chain connects TRBV6-5 to TRBJ1-3; possible D gene TRBD1, 6 bases. V was clipped by 7 bases and J by 3 bases, with 10 bases between them. The germline CDR1 and CDR2 sequences are MNHEY and SVGAGI. This CDR3 contains 13 residues.

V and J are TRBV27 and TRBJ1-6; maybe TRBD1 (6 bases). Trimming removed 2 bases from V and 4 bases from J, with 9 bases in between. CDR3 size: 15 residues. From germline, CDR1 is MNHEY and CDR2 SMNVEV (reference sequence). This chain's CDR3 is CASSLQQGYNSPLHF. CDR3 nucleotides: TGTGCCAGCAGTTTACAACAGGGATATAATTCACCCCTCCACTTT.

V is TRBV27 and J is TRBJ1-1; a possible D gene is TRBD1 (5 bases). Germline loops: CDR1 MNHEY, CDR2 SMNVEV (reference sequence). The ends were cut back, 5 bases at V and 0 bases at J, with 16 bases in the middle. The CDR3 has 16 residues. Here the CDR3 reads CASSVRAGSMNTEAFF. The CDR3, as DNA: TGTGCCAGCAGTGTCCGGGCAGGGTCGATGAACACTGAAGCTTTCTTT.

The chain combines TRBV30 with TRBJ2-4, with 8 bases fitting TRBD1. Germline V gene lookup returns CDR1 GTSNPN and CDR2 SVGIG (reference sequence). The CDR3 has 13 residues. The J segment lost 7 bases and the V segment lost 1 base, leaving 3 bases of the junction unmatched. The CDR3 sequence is CAWSGNRGNIQYF. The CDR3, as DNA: TGTGCCTGGAGTGGAAACAGGGGGAACATTCAGTACTTC.

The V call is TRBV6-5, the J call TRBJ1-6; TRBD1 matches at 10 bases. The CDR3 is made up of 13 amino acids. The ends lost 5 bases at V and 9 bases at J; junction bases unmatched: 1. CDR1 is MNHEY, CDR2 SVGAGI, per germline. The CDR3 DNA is TGTGCCAGCAGTCGGACAGGGGGTTCACCCCTCCACTTT. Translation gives CASSRTGGSPLHF.

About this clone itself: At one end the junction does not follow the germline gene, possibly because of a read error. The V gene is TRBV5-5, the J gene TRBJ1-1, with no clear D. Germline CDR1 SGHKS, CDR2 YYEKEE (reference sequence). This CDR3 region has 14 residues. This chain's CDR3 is CASRPRDLNAEAFF. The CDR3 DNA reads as TGTGCCAGCAGACCGAGGGATTTGAACGCTGAAGCTTTCTTT.

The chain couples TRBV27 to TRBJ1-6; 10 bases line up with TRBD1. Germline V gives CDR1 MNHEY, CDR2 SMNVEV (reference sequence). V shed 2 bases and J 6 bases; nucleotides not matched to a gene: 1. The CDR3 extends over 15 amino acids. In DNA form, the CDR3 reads TGTGCCAGCAGTTTAGGGACAGGGGTTAATTCACCCCTCCACTTT. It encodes CASSLGTGVNSPLHF.

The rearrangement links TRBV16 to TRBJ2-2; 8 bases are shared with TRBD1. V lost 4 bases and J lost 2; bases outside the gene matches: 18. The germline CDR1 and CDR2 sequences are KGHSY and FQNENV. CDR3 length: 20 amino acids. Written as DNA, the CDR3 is TGTGCCAGCAGCCCTACGCGAACTGGGGGCAGGGGGCGCAACACCGGGGAGCTGTTTTTT. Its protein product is CASSPTRTGGRGRNTGELFF.